Sequencing of this T cell receptor beta chain was carried out in a study of shared clonotypes between healthy human individuals. Losses at the gene ends were 6 bases for V and 9 bases for J; bases not matched to a gene: 7. The germline CDR1 and CDR2 sequences are MNHEY and SMNVEV (reference sequence). The CDR3 has 13 amino acids. Generated by immunoSEQ multiplex PCR, the TCRdb table keeps only in-frame clones and is missing some. This sample has about 490,000 clones, with around 85% found just once. The source material was PBMCs. The chain uses TRBV27 and TRBJ2-4; 8 positions agree with TRBD1. The clonotype was recovered from a woman aged 40-49 years in good health. Some clones in this sample may be carry-over from other donors' samples. CDR3 sequence (DNA): TGTGCCAGCAGAATTACAGGGGGTAGCATTCAGTACTTC. Amino acids: CASRITGGSIQYF.